These 6 T cell receptor beta chains originate from one sample sequenced in a study of T cells after yellow fever vaccination. One entry per CDR3 protein, called by TCRdb with MiXCR from the 5' RACE reads. The table includes 450,000 to 650,000 distinct CDR3 sequences, 20% to 25% detected once. This material consisted of PBMCs, taken roughly 20 days after the first yellow fever vaccination. All receptors derive from a man aged 18 to 30 who received the YFV17D yellow fever vaccine.

The table lists this clonotype with a few counts. The gene calls are TRBV6-1 and TRBJ1-6; 10 bases agree with TRBD1. After removal of 4 bases from V and 6 bases from J, the junction contained 6 bases not matched to a gene. CDR3 length: 16 amino acids. Looked up from germline, CDR1 is MNHNS and CDR2 is SASEGT. The CDR3, as DNA: TGTGCCAGCAGTGGCCAGGGACAGGGGATTAATTCACCCCTCCACTTT. Translated: CASSGQGQGINSPLHF.

The table lists this clonotype with a few counts. The gene calls are TRBV7-9 and TRBJ2-3, with D possibly being TRBD1 (5 bases). The CDR3 loop spans 14 amino acids. Germline V lookup: CDR1 SEHNR, CDR2 FQNEAQ (reference sequence). V lost 3 bases and J 3 bases, leaving 10 bases between the germline ends. This CDR3 reads CASSFTSGTDTQYF. CDR3 in DNA: TGTGCCAGCAGCTTTACTTCAGGGACAGATACGCAGTATTTT.

V usage is TRBV18 and J usage is TRBJ2-7; D may be TRBD1 or TRBD2 (6 bases each). CDR1 is KGHSH, CDR2 LQKENI, per germline. The V end lost 5 bases, the J end lost 3 bases, and 14 bases lay between the germline ends. The CDR3 runs 14 residues. This CDR3 is CASSTTGGNYEQYF. CDR3 nucleotides: TGTGCCAGCTCAACGACAGGCGGGAACTACGAGCAGTACTTC.

This chain joins TRBV12-3 or TRBV12-4 and TRBJ2-7, with 9 bases that match TRBD1. The CDR3 has 13 residues. Trimming at V came to 3 bases and at J to 6 bases, leaving 3 bases not matched to a gene. DNA for the CDR3: TGTGCCAGCAGTTTCGGGGACAGGGTCGAGCAGTACTTC. This gives the protein CASSFGDRVEQYF.

The chain joins TRBV12-3 or TRBV12-4 to TRBJ2-7; TRBD1 aligns across 7 bases. The CDR3 totals 14 residues. V lost 8 bases to trimming and J lost 6 bases; unmatched junction nucleotides: 13. For the CDR3, the DNA is TGTGCCAGCTCTACAAGACAGGGAACGCGCGAGCAGTACTTC. Its translation is CASSTRQGTREQYF.

Comments on this clonotype: A much larger clone differs by one base, so this may be a read error. The rearrangement joins TRBV5-1 to TRBJ2-3; D gene uncertain. CDR1 and CDR2 (germline): SGHRS, YFSETQ. V was trimmed by 0 bases and J by 2 bases, leaving 7 bases between them. The CDR3 covers 14 residues. For the CDR3, the DNA is TGCGCCAGCAGCTTGGGTCAGAACACAGATACGCAGTATTTT. Translated, it gives CASSLGQNTDTQYF.